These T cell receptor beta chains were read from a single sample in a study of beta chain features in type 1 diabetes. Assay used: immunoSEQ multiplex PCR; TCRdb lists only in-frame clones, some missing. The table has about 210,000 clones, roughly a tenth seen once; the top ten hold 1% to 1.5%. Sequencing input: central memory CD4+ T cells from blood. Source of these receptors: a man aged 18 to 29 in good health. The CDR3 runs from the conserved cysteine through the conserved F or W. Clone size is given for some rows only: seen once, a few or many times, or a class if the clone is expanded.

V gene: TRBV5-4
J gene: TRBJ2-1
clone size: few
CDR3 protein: CASSFGTRNSGEQFF

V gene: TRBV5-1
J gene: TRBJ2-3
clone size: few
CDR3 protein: CASSFLGAGSTDTQYF

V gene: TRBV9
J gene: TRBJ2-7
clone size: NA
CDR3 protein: CASSVGTSYEQYF

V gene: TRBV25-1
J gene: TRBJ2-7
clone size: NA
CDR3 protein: CASSEQGALSYEQYF

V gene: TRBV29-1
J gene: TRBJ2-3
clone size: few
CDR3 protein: CSVVKYRGTDTQYF

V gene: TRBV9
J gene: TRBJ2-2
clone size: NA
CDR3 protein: CASSASGRSLTGELFF

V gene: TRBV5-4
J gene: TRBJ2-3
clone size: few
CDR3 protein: CASSLTSGSTDTQYF

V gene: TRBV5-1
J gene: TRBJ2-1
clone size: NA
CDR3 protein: CASSLGTTYNEQFF

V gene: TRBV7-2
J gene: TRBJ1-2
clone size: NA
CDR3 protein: CASSLATHNYGYTF

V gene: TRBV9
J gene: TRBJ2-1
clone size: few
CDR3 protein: CASSVGTGAYNEQFF